One and the same sample provided the 7 T cell receptor beta chains below, sequenced in a study of T-cell memory formation after mild COVID-19. TCRdb fed the 5' RACE reads into MiXCR, producing one record per CDR3 protein. The table has about 560,000 distinct CDR3 sequences, about a fifth seen once. What was sequenced was PBMCs or a T cell subset sorted from them (not recorded which). All receptors come from an adult woman who had mild COVID-19 (a few samples of this study predate the infection). Cell type and time point are not known.

This clonotype was observed a few times. The V and J genes are TRBV7-2 and TRBJ2-2; 9 positions agree with TRBD1. In germline, CDR1 is SGHTA, CDR2 FQGNSA. With V trimmed by 4 bases and J by 2 bases, 8 bases remained unmatched. This CDR3 has 17 residues. The CDR3 here is CASSWGGQGINTGELFF. The CDR3 DNA sequence: TGTGCCAGCAGCTGGGGTGGACAGGGGATCAACACCGGGGAGCTGTTTTTT. Supplemented by reference TRBV7-2 and TRBJ2-2, the full variable domain reads GAGVSQSPSNKVTEKGKDVELRCDPISGHTALYWYRQSLGQGLEFLIYFQGNSAPDKSGLPSDRFSAERTGGSVSTLTIQRTQQEDSAVYLCASSWGGQGINTGELFFGEGSRLTVL.

The chain employs TRBV2 and TRBJ2-7; TRBD2 aligns across 9 bases. CDR1 SNHLY and CDR2 FYNNEI come from the germline V gene. This CDR3 is 15 amino acids long. Trimming took 3 bases from V and 0 from J; bases not matched to a gene: 3. CDR3 sequence reads: CASSEGSGGSYEQYF. As DNA, the CDR3 is TGTGCCAGCAGTGAGGGTAGCGGGGGCTCCTACGAGCAGTACTTC. Using reference TRBV2 and TRBJ2-7 for the parts outside the CDR3, the full variable domain is EPEVTQTPSHQVTQMGQEVILRCVPISNHLYFYWYRQILGQKVEFLVSFYNNEISEKSEIFDDQFSVERPDGSNFTLKIRSTKLEDSAMYFCASSEGSGGSYEQYFGPGTRLTVT.

The table lists this clonotype with a few counts. The V and J genes are TRBV6-5 and TRBJ2-5; 7 positions agree with TRBD2. After removal of 6 bases from V and 5 bases from J, the junction contained 12 bases not matched to a gene. Germline CDR1 and CDR2: MNHEY and SVGAGI. This CDR3 is built from 15 residues. The CDR3 nucleotides read TGTGCCAGCAGAAACCGAGTAGCGGGTAGGGAGACCCAGTACTTC. Translation: CASRNRVAGRETQYF.

A few counts support this clonotype. V usage is TRBV12-3 or TRBV12-4 and J usage is TRBJ1-1; 7 bases agree with TRBD1. The V and J ends lost 5 bases and 1 base, in that order; junction bases with no gene match: 10. The CDR3 is made up of 16 amino acids. The CDR3 DNA follows: TGTGCCAGCAGTCTACCCCGGGACAGCCCGAACACTGAAGCTTTCTTT. Translation gives CASSLPRDSPNTEAFF.

Turning to this clonotype: The junction differs from germline at one of its ends, possibly a read error. The rearrangement joins TRBV2 to TRBJ1-3, with D possibly being TRBD1 (5 bases). Germline V gene lookup returns CDR1 SNHLY and CDR2 FYNNEI. The CDR3 runs to 14 residues. The CDR3 sequence: CASSPETVGNSIYF. In nucleotides, the CDR3 is TGTGCCAGCAGTCCCGAGACAGTTGGAAACTCCATATATTTT.

This clonotype was counted at least ten times. V is TRBV7-9 and J is TRBJ1-1; 9 positions agree with TRBD1. Trimming cost V 4 bases and J 0 bases; bases outside gene matches: 3. The CDR3 extends over 15 amino acids. Germline assignment: CDR1 SEHNR and CDR2 FQNEAQ (reference sequence). DNA of the CDR3: TGTGCCAGCAGCTCCGGGACAGGGCTGAACACTGAAGCTTTCTTT. Its protein is CASSSGTGLNTEAFF.

This clonotype has a handful of counts. The chain combines TRBV6-2 or TRBV6-3 with TRBJ1-1, with TRBD1 as a possible D gene (5 bases). The CDR3 totals 14 residues. V shed 6 bases and J shed 4 bases, with 15 bases lying between them. Germline lookup yields CDR1 MNHEY and CDR2 SVGEGT. CDR3 protein: CASSRDSASTEAFF. In DNA form, the CDR3 reads TGTGCCAGCAGCCGGGACTCGGCGAGCACTGAAGCTTTCTTT.